This TCR beta chain was documented in a study of blood T cell repertoires in COVID-19. Germline V gene lookup returns CDR1 SGHTA and CDR2 FQGNSA. The CDR3 consists of 16 residues. V lost 5 bases to trimming and J lost 4 bases, with 20 bases between them. Data came from immunoSEQ multiplex PCR; TCRdb stores just in-frame clones and leaves some out. Of more than 70,000 clones in the sample, 90% are singletons; the top ten hold 5% to 6.5%. Sample: peripheral blood. The sequence came from a woman younger than 35 with acute or convalescent COVID-19. The V call is TRBV7-2, the J call TRBJ1-2; D remains unclear. CDR3 residues: CASSIVPESPGYGYTF. CDR3 nucleotides: TGTGCCAGCAGCATAGTCCCAGAGAGTCCAGGCTATGGCTACACCTTC.